In its sample, the clone carrying this T cell receptor beta chain was seen many times. No antigen is known for it. The sequenced template was cDNA made from the entire isolated RNA. Using immunoSEQ multiplex PCR, the repertoire was profiled, and TCRdb retains in-frame clones only, with some absent. The profile shows 300,000 to 400,000 clones, roughly 9% of them singletons. The data were taken from a study of beta chain features in type 1 diabetes. Overall study results and limits: Overrepresentation of cells with high TCR expression could result from cDNA sequencing. Shorter TCRB CDR3s, moderately but significantly so, were found in Type 1 diabetes patients in all four CD4+ subsets.

There are 14 residues in the CDR3. The germline CDR1 and CDR2 sequences are SGHRS and YFSETQ. J gave up 6 bases and V 0 bases, and 1 base lay outside the gene matches. A CD45RO/CCR7/CD25/CD127/CD95/CD27 panel sorted naive, central memory, regulatory and stem cell-like memory CD4+ cells. Purity of each sorted population was above 98%. The sequence came from a man in his thirties or forties with type 1 diabetes. Source material: central memory CD4+ T cells from blood. The V gene is TRBV5-1, the J gene TRBJ1-4, with 8 bases identical to TRBD1. CDR3 bases: TGCGCCAGCAGCTTGGCAGGGGGCGATGAAAAACTGTTTTTT. It translates to CASSLAGGDEKLFF. The complete variable domain, with remaining parts taken from reference TRBV5-1 and TRBJ1-4, reads KAGVTQTPRYLIKTRGQQVTLSCSPISGHRSVSWYQQTPGQGLQFLFEYFSETQRNKGNFPGRFSGRQFSNSRSEMNVSTLELGDSALYLCASSLAGGDEKLFFGSGTQLSVL.